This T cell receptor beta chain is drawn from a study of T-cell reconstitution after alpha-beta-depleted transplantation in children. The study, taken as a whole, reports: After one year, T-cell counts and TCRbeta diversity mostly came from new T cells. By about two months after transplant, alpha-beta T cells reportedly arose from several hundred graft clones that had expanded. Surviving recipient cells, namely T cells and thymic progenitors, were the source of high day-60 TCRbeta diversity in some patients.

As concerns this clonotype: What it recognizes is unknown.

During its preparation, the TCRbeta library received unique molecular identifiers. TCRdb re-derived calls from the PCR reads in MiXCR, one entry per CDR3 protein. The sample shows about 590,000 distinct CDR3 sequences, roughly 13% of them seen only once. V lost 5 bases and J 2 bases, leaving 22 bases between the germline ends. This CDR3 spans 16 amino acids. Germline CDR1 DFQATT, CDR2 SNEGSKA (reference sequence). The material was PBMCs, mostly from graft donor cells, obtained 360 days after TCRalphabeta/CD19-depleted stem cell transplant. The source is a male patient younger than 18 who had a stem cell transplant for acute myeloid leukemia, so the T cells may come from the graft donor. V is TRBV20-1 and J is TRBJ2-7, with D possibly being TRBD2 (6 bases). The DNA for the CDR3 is TGCAGTGCTGCCGCGAGGGTGGTGGGACTGACCTACGAGCAGTACTTC. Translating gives CSAAARVVGLTYEQYF.